Sequencing of this T cell receptor beta chain was carried out in a study of blood T cell repertoires in COVID-19. The Seattle site enrolled patients during active infection and followed them longitudinally. The protocol was immunoSEQ multiplex PCR, while the TCRdb copy is restricted to in-frame clones and leaves out a portion. The sample lists some 140,000 clones; under 85% were seen once. Trimming took 4 bases from V and 4 from J; bases not matched to a gene: 4. Germline CDR1 and CDR2: MNHEY and SVGAGI. The CDR3 sequence is 14 residues long. Sample: peripheral blood. The V gene is TRBV6-5, the J gene TRBJ1-1, with TRBD1 matching over 9 bases. This TCR came from a man between 60 and 75 years old with COVID-19, enrolled during active disease. CDR3 coding DNA: TGTGCCAGCAGTTCCAGGACAGGGGCCACTGAAGCTTTCTTT. It specifies CASSSRTGATEAFF.